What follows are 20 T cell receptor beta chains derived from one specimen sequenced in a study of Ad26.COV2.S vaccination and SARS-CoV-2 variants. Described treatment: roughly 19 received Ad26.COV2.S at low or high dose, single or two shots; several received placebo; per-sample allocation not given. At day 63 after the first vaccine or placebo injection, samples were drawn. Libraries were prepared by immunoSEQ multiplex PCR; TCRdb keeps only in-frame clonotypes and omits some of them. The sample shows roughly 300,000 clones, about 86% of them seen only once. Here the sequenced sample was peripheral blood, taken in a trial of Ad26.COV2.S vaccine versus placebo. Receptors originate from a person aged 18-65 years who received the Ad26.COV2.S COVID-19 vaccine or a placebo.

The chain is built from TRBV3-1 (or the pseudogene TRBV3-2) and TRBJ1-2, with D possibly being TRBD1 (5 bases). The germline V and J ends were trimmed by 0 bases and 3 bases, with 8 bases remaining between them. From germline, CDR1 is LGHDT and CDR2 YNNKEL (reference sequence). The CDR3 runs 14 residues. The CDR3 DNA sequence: TGTGCCAGCAGCCAAGACGTAGGGGACTATGGCTACACCTTC. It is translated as CASSQDVGDYGYTF.

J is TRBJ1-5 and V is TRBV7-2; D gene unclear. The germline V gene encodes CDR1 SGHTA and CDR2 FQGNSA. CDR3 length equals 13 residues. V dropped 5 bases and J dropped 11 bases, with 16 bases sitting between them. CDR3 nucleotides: TGTGCCAGCAGCCCCGACGGGATGGGAGCCCAGCATTTT. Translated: CASSPDGMGAQHF.

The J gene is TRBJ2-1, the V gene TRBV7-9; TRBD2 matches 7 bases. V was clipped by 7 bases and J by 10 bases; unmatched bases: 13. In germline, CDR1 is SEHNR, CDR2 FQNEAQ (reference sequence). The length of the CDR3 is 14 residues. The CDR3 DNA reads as TGTGCCAGCAAAGTCCAGGGAGGGGCAGAAGAGCAGTTCTTC. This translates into CASKVQGGAEEQFF. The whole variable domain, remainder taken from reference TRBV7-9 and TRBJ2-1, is DTGVSQNPRHKITKRGQNVTFRCDPISEHNRLYWYRQTLGQGPEFLTYFQNEAQLEKSRLLSDRFSAERPKGSFSTLEIQRTEQGDSAMYLCASKVQGGAEEQFFGPGTRLTVL.

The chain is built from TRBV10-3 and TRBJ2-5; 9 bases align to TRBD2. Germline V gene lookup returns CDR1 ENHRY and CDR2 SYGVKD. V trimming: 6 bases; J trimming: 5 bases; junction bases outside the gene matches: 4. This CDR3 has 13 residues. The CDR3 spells CAIRGLAGETQYF. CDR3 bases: TGTGCCATCAGGGGACTAGCTGGCGAGACCCAGTACTTC.

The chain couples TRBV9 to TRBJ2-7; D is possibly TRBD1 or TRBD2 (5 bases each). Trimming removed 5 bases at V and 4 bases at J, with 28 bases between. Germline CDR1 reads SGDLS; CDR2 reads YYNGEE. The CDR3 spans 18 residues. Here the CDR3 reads CASRGDRDVRRVYYEQYF. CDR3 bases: TGTGCCAGCAGGGGGGACCGGGACGTCAGGCGGGTTTATTACGAGCAGTACTTC. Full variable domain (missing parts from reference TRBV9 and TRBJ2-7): DSGVTQTPKHLITATGQRVTLRCSPRSGDLSVYWYQQSLDQGLQFLIQYYNGEERAKGNILERFSAQQFPDLHSELNLSSLELGDSALYFCASRGDRDVRRVYYEQYFGPGTRLTVT.

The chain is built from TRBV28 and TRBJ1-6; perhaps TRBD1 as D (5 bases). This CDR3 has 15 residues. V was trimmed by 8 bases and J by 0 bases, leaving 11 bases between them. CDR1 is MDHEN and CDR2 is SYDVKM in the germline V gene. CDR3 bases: TGTGCCAGCCGACAAGGGGACTCCTATAATTCACCCCTCCACTTT. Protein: CASRQGDSYNSPLHF.

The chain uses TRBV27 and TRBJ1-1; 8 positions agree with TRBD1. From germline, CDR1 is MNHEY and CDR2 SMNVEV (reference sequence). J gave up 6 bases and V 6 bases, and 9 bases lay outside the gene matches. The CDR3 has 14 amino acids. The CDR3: CASSGQGVGAEAFF. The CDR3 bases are TGTGCCAGCAGCGGACAGGGCGTAGGCGCTGAAGCTTTCTTT.

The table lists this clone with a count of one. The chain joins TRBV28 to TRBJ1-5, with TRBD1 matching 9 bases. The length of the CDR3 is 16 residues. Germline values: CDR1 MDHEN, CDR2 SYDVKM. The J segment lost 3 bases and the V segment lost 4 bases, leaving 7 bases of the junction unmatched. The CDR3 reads CASSSSTGGVNQPQHF. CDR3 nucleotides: TGTGCCAGCAGTTCCTCGACAGGGGGGGTCAATCAGCCCCAGCATTTT. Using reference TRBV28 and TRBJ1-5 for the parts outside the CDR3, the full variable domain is DVKVTQSSRYLVKRTGEKVFLECVQDMDHENMFWYRQDPGLGLRLIYFSYDVKMKEKGDIPEGYSVSREKKERFSLILESASTNQTSMYLCASSSSTGGVNQPQHFGDGTRLSIL.

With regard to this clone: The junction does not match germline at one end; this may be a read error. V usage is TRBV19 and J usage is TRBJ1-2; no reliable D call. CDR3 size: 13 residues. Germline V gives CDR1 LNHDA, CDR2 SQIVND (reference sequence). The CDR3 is CASSVEEYYGYTF. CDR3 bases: TGTGCCAGTAGTGTAGAGGAATACTATGGCTACACCTTC.

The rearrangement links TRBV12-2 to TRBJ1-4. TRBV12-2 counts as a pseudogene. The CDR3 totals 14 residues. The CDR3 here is CASRPEGPNEKLFF. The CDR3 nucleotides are TGTGCAAGTCGCCCCGAGGGGCCTAATGAAAAACTGTTTTTT.

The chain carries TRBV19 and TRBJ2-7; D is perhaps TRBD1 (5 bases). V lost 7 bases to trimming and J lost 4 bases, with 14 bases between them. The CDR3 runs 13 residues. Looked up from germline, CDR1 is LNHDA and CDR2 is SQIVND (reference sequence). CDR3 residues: CASKGDERYEQYF. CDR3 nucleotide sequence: TGTGCCAGTAAAGGGGATGAGAGATACGAGCAGTACTTC. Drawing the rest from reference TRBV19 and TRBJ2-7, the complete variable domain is DGGITQSPKYLFRKEGQNVTLSCEQNLNHDAMYWYRQDPGQGLRLIYYSQIVNDFQKGDIAEGYSVSREKKESFPLTVTSAQKNPTAFYLCASKGDERYEQYFGPGTRLTVT.

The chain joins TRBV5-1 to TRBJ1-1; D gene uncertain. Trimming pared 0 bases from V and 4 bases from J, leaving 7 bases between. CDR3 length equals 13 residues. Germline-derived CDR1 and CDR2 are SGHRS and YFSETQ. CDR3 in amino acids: CASSLGGFTEAFF. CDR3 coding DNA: TGCGCCAGCAGCTTGGGTGGTTTCACTGAAGCTTTCTTT.

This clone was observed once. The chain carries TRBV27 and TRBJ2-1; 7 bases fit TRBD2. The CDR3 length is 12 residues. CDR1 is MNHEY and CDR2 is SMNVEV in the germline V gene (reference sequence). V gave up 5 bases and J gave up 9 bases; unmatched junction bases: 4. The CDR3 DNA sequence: TGTGCCAGCAGTGGGCGGGGGTCTGAGCAGTTCTTC. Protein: CASSGRGSEQFF.

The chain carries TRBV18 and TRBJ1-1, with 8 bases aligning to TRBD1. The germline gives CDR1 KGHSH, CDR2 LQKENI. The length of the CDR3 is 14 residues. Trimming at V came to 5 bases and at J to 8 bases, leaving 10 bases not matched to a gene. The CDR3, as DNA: TGTGCCAGCTCAAGACCCGGGACAGGAGAAGAAGCTTTCTTT. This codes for CASSRPGTGEEAFF.

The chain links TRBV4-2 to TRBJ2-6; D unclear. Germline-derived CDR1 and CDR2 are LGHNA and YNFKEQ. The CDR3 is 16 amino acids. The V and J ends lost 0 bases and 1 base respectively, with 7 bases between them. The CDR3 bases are TGTGCCAGCAGCCAAGAAGGTCGGTCTGGGGCCAACGTCCTGACTTTC. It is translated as CASSQEGRSGANVLTF.

CDR3: CASSSLGPGRPYGYTF. The CDR3 DNA is TGTGCCAGCAGTTCGTTGGGTCCTGGTAGGCCCTATGGCTACACCTTC. The J gene is TRBJ1-2, the V gene TRBV28; D not resolved. CDR1 and CDR2 (germline): MDHEN, SYDVKM. The CDR3 sequence is 16 residues long. V dropped 4 bases and J dropped 4 bases, with 19 bases sitting between them.

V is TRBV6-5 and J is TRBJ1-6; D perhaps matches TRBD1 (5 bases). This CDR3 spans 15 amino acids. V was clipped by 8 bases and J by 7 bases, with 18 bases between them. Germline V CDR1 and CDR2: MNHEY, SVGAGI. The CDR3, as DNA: TGTGCCAGCGCAAAATCCGGGACGGTCAATTCACCCCTCCACTTT. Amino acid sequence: CASAKSGTVNSPLHF.

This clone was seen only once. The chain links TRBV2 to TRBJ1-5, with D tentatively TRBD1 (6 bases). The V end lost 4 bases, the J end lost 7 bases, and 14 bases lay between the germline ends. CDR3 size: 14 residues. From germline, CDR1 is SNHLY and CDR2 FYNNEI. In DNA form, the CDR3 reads TGTGCCAGCAGTGTCCAGGCAGGGGCCCAGCCCCAGCATTTT. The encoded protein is CASSVQAGAQPQHF. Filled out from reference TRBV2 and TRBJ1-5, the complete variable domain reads EPEVTQTPSHQVTQMGQEVILRCVPISNHLYFYWYRQILGQKVEFLVSFYNNEISEKSEIFDDQFSVERPDGSNFTLKIRSTKLEDSAMYFCASSVQAGAQPQHFGDGTRLSIL.

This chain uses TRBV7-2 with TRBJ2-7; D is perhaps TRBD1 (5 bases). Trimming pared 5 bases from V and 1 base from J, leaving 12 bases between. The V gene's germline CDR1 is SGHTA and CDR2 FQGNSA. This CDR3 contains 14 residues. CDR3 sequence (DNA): TGTGCCAGCAGCCCGGACAAGTATTCCTACGAGCAGTACTTC. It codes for CASSPDKYSYEQYF.

In DNA, the CDR3 is TGTGCCAGCAGCCCCCCCCCACACGGGACTGAAGCTTTCTTT. Translated: CASSPPPHGTEAFF. This rearrangement joins TRBV6-2 or TRBV6-3 to TRBJ1-1; D call uncertain. This CDR3 has 14 residues. V shed 6 bases and J shed 5 bases, with 16 bases lying between them. CDR1 MNHEY and CDR2 SVGEGT come from the germline V gene.